A single sample gave rise to the 21 T cell receptor beta chains below, sequenced in a study of cytomegalovirus exposure and HLA in healthy donors. A multiplex PCR was run with 60 Vbeta primers and 13 Jbeta primers. TCRdb's copy holds only in-frame clones and misses some; the assay was immunoSEQ multiplex PCR. This table has about 82,000 clones, about two thirds appearing once. The sample was PBMCs. The receptors were sampled from a man aged 55 to 69 in good health and CMV-seronegative.

The chain joins TRBV11-1 to TRBJ2-1, with 14 bases aligning to TRBD2. The length of the CDR3 is 15 residues. Germline-derived CDR1 and CDR2 are SGHAT and FQDESV (reference sequence). The V gene end was trimmed by 1 base and the J gene end by 7 bases; junction bases not matched to a gene: 0. The CDR3: CASSLGLAGGNEQFF. The CDR3 nucleotides are TGTGCCAGCAGCTTAGGACTAGCGGGAGGGAATGAGCAGTTCTTC.

In this sample, this clone turned up a few times. The CDR3 coding sequence is TGTGCCAGCAGTGAATCAGCAGGGGGCGTAAAAGGCTACACCTTC. Amino acid sequence: CASSESAGGVKGYTF. The chain employs TRBV25-1 and TRBJ1-2, with TRBD1 matching 8 bases. The CDR3 contains 15 residues. Germline V gene sequence: CDR1 MGHDK, CDR2 SYGVNS. After removal of 1 base from V and 8 bases from J, the junction contained 9 bases not matched to a gene.

The rearrangement uses TRBV7-2 and TRBJ1-5, with 7 bases that match TRBD1. The CDR3 contains 13 residues. Germline loops: CDR1 SGHTA, CDR2 FQGNSA. The V segment lost 6 bases and the J segment 7 bases; nucleotides outside the gene matches: 6. The CDR3 nucleotides are TGTGCCAGCAGTGAGACAGGGAGGCAGCCCCAGCATTTT. It is translated as CASSETGRQPQHF.

This chain joins TRBV6-1 and TRBJ1-4; 7 bases agree with TRBD1. With V trimmed by 6 bases and J by 7 bases, 8 bases remained unmatched. The CDR3 covers 14 residues. Germline CDR1 is MNHNS and CDR2 is SASEGT. CDR3 sequence reads: CASSETGQAEKLFF. The DNA of the CDR3 is TGTGCCAGCAGCGAGACAGGGCAGGCTGAAAAACTGTTTTTT.

This chain connects TRBV27 to TRBJ2-3, with a weak D call TRBD2 (7 bases). V was clipped by 8 bases and J by 2 bases, with 17 bases between them. The CDR3 is 15 residues long. Germline CDR1 is MNHEY and CDR2 is SMNVEV (reference sequence). CDR3 loop: CASRKGGVATDTQYF. The CDR3 nucleotides are TGTGCCAGCCGCAAGGGGGGGGTGGCCACAGATACGCAGTATTTT.

J is TRBJ2-3 and V is TRBV4-2; TRBD2 aligns across 13 bases. With V trimmed by 0 bases and J by 1 base, 10 bases remained unmatched. This CDR3 comprises 20 residues. Germline values: CDR1 LGHNA, CDR2 YNFKEQ. The CDR3 loop reads CASSQEPGLAGAFGTDTQYF. In DNA, the CDR3 is TGTGCCAGCAGCCAAGAGCCAGGACTAGCGGGAGCGTTCGGCACAGATACGCAGTATTTT.

This clone was counted between two and nine times. This chain uses TRBV9 with TRBJ2-2; D is ambiguous. V was trimmed by 0 bases and J by 5 bases, leaving 5 bases between them. This CDR3 contains 13 residues. Germline V lookup: CDR1 SGDLS, CDR2 YYNGEE. The CDR3 bases are TGTGCCAGCAGCGTAGTAGAGACCGGGGAGCTGTTTTTT. Translation: CASSVVETGELFF.

The chain employs TRBV4-1 and TRBJ2-7, with D maybe TRBD1 (6 bases). The CDR3 runs 15 residues. Germline CDR1 MGHRA, CDR2 YSYEKL. The ends were cut back, 3 bases at V and 6 bases at J, with 18 bases in the middle. CDR3 DNA: TGCGCCAGCAGCCAGTGGACAGCCCTGAATGGCGAGCAGTACTTC. Protein: CASSQWTALNGEQYF.

The chain combines TRBV9 with TRBJ2-1, with TRBD1 as a possible D gene (5 bases). The CDR3 is 17 amino acids. Germline V gene sequence: CDR1 SGDLS, CDR2 YYNGEE. Between the trimmed V and J ends, which lost 8 bases and 8 bases, there was a span of 29 bases. The CDR3 region has the DNA TGTGCCAGGCCGTATACAGTAAGGGGCCAAAACAAGGATGAGCAGTTCTTC. As protein: CARPYTVRGQNKDEQFF.

V is TRBV5-4 and J is TRBJ1-1; 7 bases agree with TRBD1. The CDR3 runs 15 residues. Unmatched junction bases numbered 7, after V lost 4 bases and J lost 1 base. The V gene's germline CDR1 is SGHNT and CDR2 YYREEE (reference sequence). CDR3 amino acids: CASSAPGQQNTEAFF. DNA for the CDR3: TGTGCCAGCAGCGCTCCGGGACAGCAGAACACTGAAGCTTTCTTT.

Points on this clone: At one end, the junction sequence differs from germline, possibly due to a read error. This chain uses TRBV7-7 with TRBJ2-2, with D possibly matching TRBD1 (6 bases). Germline V gene lookup returns CDR1 SSHAT and CDR2 FNYEAQ (reference sequence). The CDR3 is 14 amino acids. The CDR3 region is CASRNGQYTGELFF. The CDR3 DNA reads TGTGCTAGCAGAAACGGACAGTACACCGGGGAGCTGTTTTTT. Drawing the rest from reference TRBV7-7 and TRBJ2-2, the complete variable domain is GAGVSQSPRYKVTKRGQDVTLRCDPISSHATLYWYQQALGQGPEFLTYFNYEAQPDKSGLPSDRFSAERPEGSISTLTIQRTEQRDSAMYRCASRNGQYTGELFFGEGSRLTVL.

This clone was found a few times. This chain links TRBV19 with TRBJ2-7, with 8 bases aligning to TRBD2. J lost 12 bases, V lost 3 bases, and 7 bases had no gene match. Germline V gene sequence: CDR1 LNHDA, CDR2 SQIVND (reference sequence). There are 12 residues in the CDR3. The CDR3 nucleotides read TGTGCCAGTAGTATGGGCGGGAGGAATATGTACTTC. Its protein is CASSMGGRNMYF.

The rearrangement joins TRBV11-3 to TRBJ2-2, with 9 nucleotides matching TRBD1. J was trimmed by 3 bases and V by 3 bases; bases with no gene match: 2. Per the germline V gene, CDR1 is SGHNT and CDR2 is YENEEA. The CDR3 has 15 residues. The CDR3 reads CASSFDRGDTGELFF. CDR3 DNA: TGTGCCAGCAGCTTTGACAGGGGGGACACCGGGGAGCTGTTTTTT.

The V and J genes are TRBV6-1 and TRBJ1-1, with 8 bases that match TRBD1. J was trimmed by 5 bases and V by 3 bases; bases with no gene match: 17. The CDR3 length is 18 residues. Germline V CDR1 and CDR2: MNHNS, SASEGT. The CDR3 reads CASSDPGGTGSRGTEAFF. The CDR3 DNA reads TGTGCCAGCAGTGACCCCGGGGGGACAGGTAGTAGGGGAACTGAAGCTTTCTTT.

The chain combines TRBV9 with TRBJ1-5; 8 nucleotides line up with TRBD1. Germline V gives CDR1 SGDLS, CDR2 YYNGEE. V lost 4 bases, J lost 2 bases, and 2 bases stayed unmatched. The CDR3 totals 14 residues. The CDR3 loop is CASSPTGGNQPQHF. In DNA form, the CDR3 reads TGTGCCAGCAGCCCGACAGGGGGCAATCAGCCCCAGCATTTT. Filled out from reference TRBV9 and TRBJ1-5, the complete variable domain reads DSGVTQTPKHLITATGQRVTLRCSPRSGDLSVYWYQQSLDQGLQFLIQYYNGEERAKGNILERFSAQQFPDLHSELNLSSLELGDSALYFCASSPTGGNQPQHFGDGTRLSIL.

This sequence joins TRBV29-1 and TRBJ1-1; D remains ambiguous. Trimming removed 7 bases from V and 1 base from J, with 10 bases in between. CDR3 size: 12 residues. Germline V gene data show CDR1 as SQVTM and CDR2 as ANQGSEA. The chain's CDR3 is CSAGSGNTEAFF. Written as DNA, the CDR3 is TGCAGCGCCGGCTCAGGGAACACTGAAGCTTTCTTT.

V usage is TRBV6-4 and J usage is TRBJ2-2, with D possibly TRBD1 on 5 matching bases. Germline CDR1 reads MRHNA; CDR2 reads SNTAGT. V was shortened by 0 bases and J by 6 bases, with 11 bases between the two germline ends. The CDR3 loop spans 15 amino acids. DNA for the CDR3: TGTGCCAGCAGTGACTCTAGCAGGGCCCCCGGGGAGCTGTTTTTT. It is translated as CASSDSSRAPGELFF.

This chain joins TRBV29-1 and TRBJ2-7; TRBD2 matches at 13 bases. Per the germline V gene, CDR1 is SQVTM and CDR2 is ANQGSEA. CDR3 length: 17 amino acids. Losses at the gene ends were 1 base for V and 2 bases for J; bases not matched to a gene: 8. The DNA for the CDR3 is TGCAGCGTTGAAGCCGGGACTAGCGGGACTTATACCTACGAGCAGTACTTC. The encoded protein is CSVEAGTSGTYTYEQYF.

The chain carries TRBV4-1 and TRBJ2-5, with 16 bases fitting TRBD2. The J call could be wrong; TRBJ2-7 is a better fit for the DNA end. The germline CDR1 and CDR2 sequences are MGHRA and YSYEKL. The CDR3 sequence is 16 residues long. The CDR3 reads CASSLPGLAGGYEQYF. CDR3 in DNA: TGCGCCAGCAGCCTCCCGGGACTAGCGGGAGGGTACGAGCAGTACTTC.

V and J are TRBV13 and TRBJ1-3; 7 nucleotides align to TRBD1. Germline V gene sequence: CDR1 PRHDT, CDR2 FYEKMQ (reference sequence). The ends lost 5 bases at V and 1 base at J; junction bases unmatched: 8. The CDR3 consists of 16 residues. DNA for the CDR3: TGTGCCAGCAGCAAATACGTGGGACAGTCTGGAAACACCATATATTTT. The encoded protein is CASSKYVGQSGNTIYF.

This chain uses TRBV7-9 with TRBJ2-1; D is undetermined. V lost 2 bases to trimming and J lost 5 bases, with 10 bases between them. The CDR3 length is 14 residues. The germline V gene has CDR1 SEHNR and CDR2 FQNEAQ (reference sequence). The CDR3 nucleotides are TGTGCCAGCAGCTTATTGGTACTGGACAATGAGCAGTTCTTC. Translation gives CASSLLVLDNEQFF. Full variable domain (rest looked up from reference TRBV7-9 and TRBJ2-1): DTGVSQNPRHKITKRGQNVTFRCDPISEHNRLYWYRQTLGQGPEFLTYFQNEAQLEKSRLLSDRFSAERPKGSFSTLEIQRTEQGDSAMYLCASSLLVLDNEQFFGPGTRLTVL.